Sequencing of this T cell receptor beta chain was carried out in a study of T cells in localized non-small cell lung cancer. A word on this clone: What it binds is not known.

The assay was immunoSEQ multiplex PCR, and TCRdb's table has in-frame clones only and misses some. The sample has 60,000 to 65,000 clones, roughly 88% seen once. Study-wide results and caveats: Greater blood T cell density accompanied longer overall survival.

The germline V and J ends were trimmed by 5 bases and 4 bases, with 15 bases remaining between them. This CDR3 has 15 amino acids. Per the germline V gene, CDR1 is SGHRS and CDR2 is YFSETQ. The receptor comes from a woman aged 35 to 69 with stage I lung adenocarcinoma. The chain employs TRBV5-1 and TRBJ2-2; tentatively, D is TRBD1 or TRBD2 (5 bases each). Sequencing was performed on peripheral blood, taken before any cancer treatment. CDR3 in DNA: TGCGCCAGCAGTTACACTAGTAGGGGCACCGGGGAGCTGTTTTTT. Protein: CASSYTSRGTGELFF.